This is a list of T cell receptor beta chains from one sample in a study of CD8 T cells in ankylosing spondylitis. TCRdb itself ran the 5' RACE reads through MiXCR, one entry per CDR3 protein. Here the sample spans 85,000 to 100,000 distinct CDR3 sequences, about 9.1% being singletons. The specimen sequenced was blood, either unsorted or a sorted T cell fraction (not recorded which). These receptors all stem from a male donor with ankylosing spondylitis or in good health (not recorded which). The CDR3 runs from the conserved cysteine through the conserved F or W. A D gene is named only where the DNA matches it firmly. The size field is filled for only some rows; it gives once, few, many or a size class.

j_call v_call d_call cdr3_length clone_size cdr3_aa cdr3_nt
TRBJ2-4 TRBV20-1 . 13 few CSARVRGENIQYF TGCAGTGCTAGAGTTAGGGGGGAAAACATTCAGTACTTC
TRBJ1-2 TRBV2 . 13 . CSSLSQGSYGYTF TGTTCCAGCCTGTCGCAGGGCTCGTATGGCTACACCTTC
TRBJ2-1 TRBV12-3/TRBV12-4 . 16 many CASSPFEGVKLNEQFF TGTGCCAGCAGTCCGTTCGAAGGGGTTAAACTTAATGAGCAGTTCTTC
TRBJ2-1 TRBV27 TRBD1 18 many CASSLSFRTGGSYNEQFF TGTGCCAGCAGTTTATCCTTCAGGACAGGGGGCTCCTACAATGAGCAGTTCTTC
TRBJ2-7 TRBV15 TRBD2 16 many CATSRGMTSGSYEQYF TGTGCCACCAGCAGAGGGATGACTAGCGGGTCCTACGAGCAGTACTTC
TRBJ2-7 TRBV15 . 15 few CATQMGRGVAHEQYF TGTGCCACTCAAATGGGGCGTGGGGTAGCCCACGAGCAGTACTTC
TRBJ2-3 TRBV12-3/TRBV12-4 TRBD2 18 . CAFSFGLAGGVSTDTQYF TGTGCCTTCAGTTTTGGGCTAGCGGGGGGGGTCAGCACAGATACGCAGTATTTT
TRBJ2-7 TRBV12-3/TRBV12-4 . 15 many CASSKARGREYEQYF TGTGCCAGTTCAAAAGCCCGGGGGCGGGAGTACGAGCAGTACTTC
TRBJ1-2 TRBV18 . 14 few CASSPPGGSYGYTF TGTGCCAGCTCACCCCCCGGGGGAAGCTATGGCTACACCTTC
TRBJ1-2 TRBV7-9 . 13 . CASSTKAGTGYTF TGTGCCAGCAGTACAAAAGCGGGGACCGGCTACACCTTC
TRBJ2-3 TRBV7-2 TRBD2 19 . CACSPTQGGLAGGSDTQYF TGTGCCTGCAGCCCTACCCAAGGTGGACTAGCGGGGGGTTCAGATACGCAGTATTTT
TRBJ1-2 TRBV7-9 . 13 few CASSLGVNYGYTF TGTGCCAGCAGCTTAGGTGTCAACTATGGCTACACCTTC
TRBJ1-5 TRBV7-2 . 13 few CASSSGFGGPQHF TGTGCCAGCAGCTCTGGGTTTGGAGGGCCCCAGCATTTT
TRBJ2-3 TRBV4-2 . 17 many CASSQDEGGELTDTQYF TGTGCCAGCAGCCAAGATGAGGGCGGGGAGTTAACAGATACGCAGTATTTT
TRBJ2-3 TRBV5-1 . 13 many CASSLAVDGEQYF TGCGCCAGCAGCTTGGCGGTGGACGGAGAGCAGTATTTT
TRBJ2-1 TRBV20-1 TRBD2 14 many CSASGTSGYNEQFF TGCAGTGCTTCCGGGACTAGCGGCTACAATGAGCAGTTCTTC
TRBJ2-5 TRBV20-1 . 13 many CSARYGQLETQYF TGCAGTGCTAGATACGGACAGTTAGAGACCCAGTACTTC
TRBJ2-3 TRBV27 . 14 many CASSLTVLTDTQYF TGTGCCAGCAGTCTCACAGTTCTCACAGATACGCAGTATTTT
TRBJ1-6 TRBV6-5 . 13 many CASSYGFLSPLHF TGTGCCAGCAGTTACGGGTTCCTTTCACCCCTCCACTTT
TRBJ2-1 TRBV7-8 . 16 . CASSLDWGESVNEQFF TGTGCCAGCAGCTTAGATTGGGGGGAGAGTGTAAATGAGCAGTTCTTC
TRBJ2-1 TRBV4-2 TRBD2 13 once CASSPAGVNEQFF TGTGCCAGCAGCCCCGCGGGGGTCAATGAGCAGTTCTTC
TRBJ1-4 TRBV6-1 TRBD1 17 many CASRTNRGPDFNEKLFF TGTGCCAGCAGAACAAACAGGGGGCCAGACTTTAATGAAAAACTGTTTTTT
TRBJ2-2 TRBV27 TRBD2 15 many CASSFQRGYTGELFF TGTGCCAGCAGTTTCCAGCGGGGGTACACCGGGGAGCTGTTTTTT
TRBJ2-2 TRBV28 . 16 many CASSFMRYANTGELFF TGTGCCAGCAGTTTTATGAGATACGCGAACACCGGGGAGCTGTTTTTT
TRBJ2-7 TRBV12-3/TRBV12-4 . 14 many CASMSGRVSYEQYF TGTGCCAGCATGAGCGGCAGGGTCTCCTACGAGCAGTACTTC
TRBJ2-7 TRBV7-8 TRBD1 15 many CASSQGQGSFYEQYF TGTGCCAGCAGCCAGGGACAGGGTAGTTTCTACGAGCAGTACTTC
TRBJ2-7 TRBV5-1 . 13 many CASSLGGADEQYF TGCGCCAGCAGCTTGGGGGGGGCCGACGAGCAGTACTTC
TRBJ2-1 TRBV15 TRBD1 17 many CATSRERTGHPYNEQFF TGTGCCACCAGCAGAGAAAGGACAGGGCACCCCTACAATGAGCAGTTCTTC
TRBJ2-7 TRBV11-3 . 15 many CASSPGNGQSYEQYF TGTGCCAGCAGCCCAGGCAACGGACAGAGCTACGAGCAGTACTTC
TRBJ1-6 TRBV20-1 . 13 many CSARRGNNSPLHF TGCAGTGCTAGAAGAGGGAATAATTCACCCCTCCACTTT
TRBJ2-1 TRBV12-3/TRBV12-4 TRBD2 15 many CASSLKPSGVGEQFF TGTGCCAGCAGTTTAAAGCCTAGCGGGGTGGGTGAGCAGTTCTTC
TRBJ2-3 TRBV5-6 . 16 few CASSLKGSTNTDTQYF TGTGCCAGCAGCTTGAAGGGGAGCACAAACACAGATACGCAGTATTTT
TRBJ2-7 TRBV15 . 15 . CATSRDYGRDYEQYF TGTGCCACCAGCAGAGATTATGGTCGGGATTACGAGCAGTACTTC
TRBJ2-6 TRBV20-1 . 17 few CSATLRGVGSGANVLTF TGCAGTGCTACCCTTCGGGGTGTCGGCTCTGGGGCCAACGTCCTGACTTTC
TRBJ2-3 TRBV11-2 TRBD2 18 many CASSRTSGGGGGTDTQYF TGTGCCAGCAGCAGGACTAGCGGGGGGGGCGGTGGCACAGATACGCAGTATTTT
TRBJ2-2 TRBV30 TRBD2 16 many CAWSPLAGANTGELFF TGTGCCTGGAGTCCACTAGCGGGGGCGAACACCGGGGAGCTGTTTTTT